This TCR beta chain was profiled in a study of identical twins. Study-level points and caveats: Out-of-frame alpha sequences common to twins were enriched for low generation probability.

MiXCR, run by TCRdb on the 5' RACE reads, gives a single entry per CDR3 protein. Of some 760,000 distinct CDR3 sequences detected, about 18% appear once; the ten largest clones hold under 15%. This CDR3 region has 12 residues. Per germline, CDR1 MNHEY and CDR2 SVGEGT. Deletions cut 2 bases from V and 4 bases from J, with 6 bases between. Worth noting for this clonotype: Its specificity is not known.

The same specimen was also included in a second study, on T cells expressing NK-cell markers. That publication notes: Sorted CD3+CD56-NKG2C+, CD3+CD56+NKG2C+ and CD3+CD56+NKG2C- T cells supplied the TCR beta repertoires. One observes that, in several donors, these clonotypes were also the leading ones within the CD3+CD56-NKG2C+ fraction.

This rearrangement joins TRBV6-2 or TRBV6-3 to TRBJ2-7; D is undetermined. Sample: PBMCs. The receptor was derived from a woman aged 18-29 years in good health. The chain's CDR3 is CASSYPFYEQYF. As DNA, the CDR3 is TGTGCCAGCAGTTACCCCTTTTACGAGCAGTACTTC.